What follows are 28 T cell receptor beta chains derived from one specimen sequenced in a study of response to subunit inactivated influenza vaccine. TCRdb re-analysed the RT-PCR reads in MiXCR, keeping a single row per CDR3 protein. The sample lists hundreds of thousands of distinct CDR3 sequences, more than 11% occurring once. This specimen was PBMCs from blood, taken less than 15 days before vaccination. The receptors shown here come from a middle-aged man who received an inactivated influenza vaccine.

The gene calls are TRBV6-1 and TRBJ1-5; D ambiguous. The V gene's germline CDR1 is MNHNS and CDR2 SASEGT. The germline V and J ends were trimmed by 6 bases and 1 base, with 16 bases remaining between them. The CDR3 consists of 16 residues. The CDR3 DNA reads TGTGCCAGCAGCAATCGCCCCCAGGCGAGCAATCAGCCCCAGCATTTT. Translation: CASSNRPQASNQPQHF.

This clonotype was found a few times. This chain uses TRBV10-3 with TRBJ2-1, with D perhaps matching TRBD1 (8 bases). CDR3 length: 15 residues. Trimming stripped 3 bases from V and 8 bases from J, with 17 bases between. Germline assignment: CDR1 ENHRY and CDR2 SYGVKD. For the CDR3, the DNA is TGTGCCATCAGTGAAGGACAGGGAGGGTGGGATGAGCAGTTCTTC. It yields the protein CAISEGQGGWDEQFF.

This clonotype appeared many times. The V and J genes are TRBV12-1 and TRBJ1-5; TRBD1, the table's D call, lacks a check against the DNA. TRBV12-1 is an annotated pseudogene. The CDR3 has 13 residues. The CDR3 sequence is CPVSDRPNQPQHF. The CDR3 DNA reads TGCCCTGTGAGCGACAGACCAAATCAGCCCCAGCATTTT.

V usage is TRBV20-1 and J usage is TRBJ2-3; D is unclear. The V gene lost 3 bases and the J gene lost 5 bases, with 12 bases spanning the gap. There are 13 residues in the CDR3. From germline, CDR1 is DFQATT and CDR2 SNEGSKA (reference sequence). The CDR3 region is CSARNPLGDTQYF. CDR3 DNA: TGCAGTGCTAGGAATCCATTGGGAGATACGCAGTATTTT.

This chain links TRBV7-2 with TRBJ2-7; 11 bases match TRBD2. The CDR3 consists of 14 residues. Germline trimming cut 5 bases from V and 6 bases from J; bases unmatched to any gene: 6. CDR1 and CDR2 (germline): SGHTA, FQGNSA. The CDR3 is CASSQTSGVFEQYF. CDR3 nucleotides: TGTGCCAGCAGCCAGACTAGCGGGGTCTTCGAGCAGTACTTC.

This clonotype came up many times. The chain recombines TRBV5-1 with TRBJ1-1; unclear D gene. V dropped 4 bases and J dropped 1 base, with 11 bases sitting between them. This CDR3 region has 14 residues. Germline assignment: CDR1 SGHRS and CDR2 YFSETQ. The CDR3 sequence is CASSPTLPNTEAFF. Written as DNA, the CDR3 is TGCGCCAGCAGCCCGACCCTTCCGAACACTGAAGCTTTCTTT.

V is TRBV10-3 and J is TRBJ2-2; TRBD2 matches 12 bases. The V segment lost 8 bases and the J segment 2 bases; nucleotides outside the gene matches: 0. CDR3 length: 14 amino acids. Germline V gene lookup returns CDR1 ENHRY and CDR2 SYGVKD. The CDR3 bases are TGTGCCATCGGACTAGCGGGAAACACCGGGGAGCTGTTTTTT. Translation: CAIGLAGNTGELFF.

This clonotype was counted between two and nine times. The chain joins TRBV12-3 or TRBV12-4 to TRBJ2-7; 7 bases fit TRBD1. The CDR3 runs 13 residues. V shed 5 bases, J shed 4 bases, and the junction held 5 bases outside the gene matches. CDR3 coding DNA: TGTGCCAGCAGTACGGACAGGAGATACGAGCAGTACTTC. Its protein product is CASSTDRRYEQYF.

A remark on this clonotype: One junction end does not reproduce the germline sequence, and a read error may be involved. The J gene is TRBJ1-3, the V gene TRBV7-2; no firm D call. This CDR3 has 12 amino acids. Per germline, CDR1 SGHTA and CDR2 FQGNSA. The CDR3 DNA sequence: TGTGCCAGCGGTAACACCGGAAGCACCATATATTTT. This sequence encodes CASGNTGSTIYF.

This clonotype was picked up a small number of times. The CDR3 loop reads CASSPNGGYRGQTGELFF. For the CDR3, the DNA is TGTGCCAGTAGTCCAAATGGGGGATACAGGGGGCAAACCGGGGAGCTGTTTTTT. This chain links TRBV19 with TRBJ2-2, with TRBD1 identical over 9 bases. CDR3 size: 18 residues. The V and J ends lost 5 bases and 5 bases, in that order; junction bases with no gene match: 15. CDR1 is LNHDA and CDR2 is SQIVND in the germline V gene (reference sequence).

This clonotype occurred a few times. The chain uses TRBV12-3 or TRBV12-4 and TRBJ1-5, with D possibly TRBD1 on 6 matching bases. Trimming removed 8 bases at V and 4 bases at J, with 15 bases between. The CDR3 is 14 amino acids. In nucleotides, the CDR3 is TGTGCCAGCGGGGAGGGGGGCCATAATCAGCCCCAGCATTTT. Translating it yields CASGEGGHNQPQHF.

This clonotype was seen more than once but under ten times. V and J are TRBV12-3 or TRBV12-4 and TRBJ1-2, with D possibly matching TRBD1 (5 bases). CDR3 length: 13 residues. The V end lost 1 base, the J end lost 6 bases, and 9 bases lay between the germline ends. CDR3 residues: CASSLVPGHGYTF. CDR3 nucleotides: TGTGCCAGCAGTTTAGTGCCAGGGCATGGCTACACCTTC.

The DNA for the CDR3 is TGTGCCAGCAGTCCCCCGACCCTCTCTGGGGCCAACGTCCTGACTTTC. Translation: CASSPPTLSGANVLTF. V and J are TRBV27 and TRBJ2-6; D gene uncertain. Germline values: CDR1 MNHEY, CDR2 SMNVEV (reference sequence). The CDR3 contains 16 residues. Trimming cost V 5 bases and J 0 bases, with 11 bases left between them.

The chain joins TRBV7-2 to TRBJ2-3; TRBD2 agrees at 8 bases. CDR3 length: 14 amino acids. Unmatched junction bases numbered 5, after V lost 4 bases and J lost 5 bases. Per germline, CDR1 SGHTA and CDR2 FQGNSA. CDR3: CASSSSGLGDTQYF. The CDR3 DNA reads TGTGCCAGCAGCTCATCGGGACTAGGAGATACGCAGTATTTT.

This clonotype was found many times. This sequence joins TRBV12-3 or TRBV12-4 and TRBJ2-6, with D uncertain. The CDR3 is 15 amino acids. Trimming took off 5 bases at V and 0 bases at J, with 8 bases between the two ends. The CDR3 spells CASSPAASGANVLTF. CDR3 sequence (DNA): TGTGCCAGCAGTCCGGCCGCCTCTGGGGCCAACGTCCTGACTTTC.

Many counts were recorded for this clonotype. This chain's CDR3 is CASSYNPGVAAHEQYF. The CDR3 nucleotides are TGTGCCAGCAGCTATAACCCCGGGGTAGCCGCCCACGAGCAGTACTTC. The rearrangement joins TRBV7-8 to TRBJ2-7, with D possibly being TRBD2 (5 bases). The germline V gene encodes CDR1 SGHVS and CDR2 FQNEAQ. Trimming took 4 bases from V and 5 from J, leaving 21 bases between them. The CDR3 totals 16 residues.

Comments on this clonotype: With a much larger clone just one base away, this may be a read error. The chain has TRBV12-3 or TRBV12-4 and TRBJ1-2; D ambiguous. There are 14 residues in the CDR3. The V gene lost 10 bases and the J gene lost 4 bases, with 19 bases spanning the gap. The CDR3 is CATSPLGSSYGYTF. The CDR3 nucleotides read TGTGCCACCAGCCCCCTCGGATCCTCCTATGGCTACACCTTC.

This clonotype was counted between two and nine times. V gene TRBV15 combines with J gene TRBJ1-4; 7 nucleotides match TRBD1. Germline CDR1 LNHNV, CDR2 YYDKDF (reference sequence). The trim removed 1 base at V and 4 bases at J, leaving 9 bases unmatched. CDR3 size: 17 residues. DNA of the CDR3: TGTGCCACCAGCAGAGGGATCTTGGACAGGAGTAATGAAAAACTGTTTTTT. Residues: CATSRGILDRSNEKLFF.

The chain has TRBV7-8 and TRBJ2-5; the match to TRBD2 covers 9 bases. Germline V gene data show CDR1 as SGHVS and CDR2 as FQNEAQ. The CDR3 is 17 residues long. The ends lost 1 base at V and 5 bases at J; junction bases unmatched: 11. DNA for the CDR3: TGTGCCAGCAGCTTAGTACTTTCCCTGCGGGAGGGCGAGACCCAGTACTTC. Its protein is CASSLVLSLREGETQYF.

The chain joins TRBV7-6 to TRBJ2-7; tentative D call: TRBD1 (6 bases). The V gene's germline CDR1 is SGHVS and CDR2 FNYEAQ. There are 14 residues in the CDR3. V was trimmed by 0 bases and J by 6 bases, leaving 12 bases between them. CDR3 DNA: TGTGCCAGCAGCTTAGCACAGGGAACAGTCGAGCAGTACTTC. Residues: CASSLAQGTVEQYF.

V and J are TRBV20-1 and TRBJ1-6, with 8 bases fitting TRBD1. The germline V gene has CDR1 DFQATT and CDR2 SNEGSKA (reference sequence). V dropped 5 bases and J dropped 2; count of bases not matched to a gene: 2. The length of the CDR3 is 14 residues. CDR3 loop: CSADRGAYNSPLHF. For the CDR3, the DNA is TGCAGTGCTGACAGGGGAGCCTATAATTCACCCCTCCACTTT.

The rearrangement uses TRBV27 and TRBJ2-7, with 12 positions matching TRBD2. Germline V CDR1 and CDR2: MNHEY, SMNVEV (reference sequence). The ends lost 5 bases at V and 6 bases at J; junction bases unmatched: 8. This CDR3 contains 15 residues. The CDR3 loop reads CASSPLTSGSGEQYF. The DNA for the CDR3 is TGTGCCAGCAGTCCCTTGACTAGCGGGAGTGGCGAGCAGTACTTC.

V gene TRBV4-3 combines with J gene TRBJ1-3; TRBD1 matches 12 bases. Per germline, CDR1 LGHNA and CDR2 YSLEER. The CDR3 is 19 residues long. Trimming at V came to 0 bases and at J to 0 bases, leaving 6 bases not matched to a gene. The CDR3 coding sequence is TGCGCCAGCAGCCAAGAGGGACAGGGGGCGGAGAGCTCTGGAAACACCATATATTTT. Translation gives CASSQEGQGAESSGNTIYF.

This clonotype has only a few counts. The gene calls are TRBV6-2 or TRBV6-3 and TRBJ2-2; TRBD1 aligns across 10 bases. V was clipped by 6 bases and J by 7 bases; unmatched bases: 5. CDR3 size: 14 residues. Per germline, CDR1 MNHEY and CDR2 SVGEGT. The CDR3 spells CASRTTGGFGELFF. CDR3 nucleotide sequence: TGTGCCAGCAGAACGACAGGGGGCTTCGGGGAGCTGTTTTTT.

This chain uses TRBV3-1 with TRBJ2-2; 8 bases agree with TRBD1. There are 15 residues in the CDR3. Trimming took 11 bases from V and 6 from J; bases not matched to a gene: 14. From germline, CDR1 is LGHDT and CDR2 YNNKEL (reference sequence). This chain's CDR3 is CACCRTGFVAGELFF. CDR3 DNA: TGTGCCTGCTGCCGGACAGGGTTCGTTGCCGGGGAGCTGTTTTTT.

The rearrangement joins TRBV7-2 to TRBJ2-7; no clear D gene. The V gene's germline CDR1 is SGHTA and CDR2 FQGNSA. The CDR3 runs 13 residues. Trimming left V 3 bases short and J 6 bases short, with 12 bases between. The CDR3 protein is CASSLARQIEQYF. The CDR3 coding sequence is TGTGCCAGCAGCTTGGCCCGTCAAATCGAGCAGTACTTC.

This clonotype was picked up a small number of times. The chain couples TRBV5-1 to TRBJ2-5; D ambiguous. Germline loops: CDR1 SGHRS, CDR2 YFSETQ. CDR3 length equals 14 residues. Trimming removed 5 bases from V and 1 base from J, with 12 bases in between. In DNA form, the CDR3 reads TGCGCCAGCAGTTGGACCAAATTCCAAGAGACCCAGTACTTC. Its translation is CASSWTKFQETQYF.

This clonotype was found a few times. The V gene is TRBV28, the J gene TRBJ1-2; 10 bases fit TRBD1. Germline CDR1 is MDHEN and CDR2 is SYDVKM. The CDR3 loop spans 16 amino acids. After removal of 2 bases from V and 5 bases from J, the junction contained 8 bases not matched to a gene. The CDR3 sequence is CASSLGTGTGVYGYTF. The CDR3 DNA is TGTGCCAGCAGTTTAGGTACCGGGACAGGGGTTTATGGCTACACCTTC.